A selection of T cell receptor beta chains follows, all from one sample in a study of blood T cell repertoires in COVID-19. Profiled with immunoSEQ multiplex PCR; TCRdb holds only in-frame clones, not every one. The sample shows some 29,000 clones, roughly three quarters of them seen only once. The sequenced sample consisted of peripheral blood. Every receptor here comes from a man between 65 and 80 years old with acute or convalescent COVID-19. Both conserved end residues are part of each CDR3. The order of the fields is D gene, clone size, V gene, J gene, CDR3 length, CDR3 protein, CDR3 DNA. The D gene is left open where the match is weak. Some rows have no size entry. The others give once, few or many, or a class for an expanded clone.

>TRBD1|-|TRBV6-2/TRBV6-3|TRBJ1-2|14
CASSYKGQLYGYTF
TGTGCCAGCAGTTACAAGGGACAGCTCTATGGCTACACCTTC
>-|-|TRBV6-5|TRBJ1-6|14
CASSRGGTNSPLHF
TGTGCCAGCAGTCGGGGAGGAACAAATTCACCCCTCCACTTT
>TRBD1|-|TRBV19|TRBJ2-7|15
CASSTLGQGYYEQYF
TGTGCCAGTAGTACCTTGGGACAGGGTTACTACGAGCAGTACTTC
>TRBD1|once|TRBV6-5|TRBJ2-7|15
CASRDRGPNSYEQYF
TGTGCCAGCAGGGACAGGGGGCCTAACTCCTACGAGCAGTACTTC
>TRBD1|few|TRBV4-2|TRBJ1-1|15
CASSPQGAGVTEAFF
TGTGCCAGCAGCCCCCAGGGGGCGGGAGTCACTGAAGCTTTCTTT
>-|-|TRBV10-2|TRBJ1-1|11
CASSEPGVAFF
TGCGCCAGCAGTGAACCGGGGGTAGCTTTCTTT
>TRBD2|-|TRBV24-1|TRBJ2-5|15
CATSLAGGYQETQYF
TGTGCCACCAGCCTAGCGGGGGGCTACCAAGAGACCCAGTACTTC
>-|-|TRBV3-1/TRBV3-2|TRBJ1-3|17
CASSQTRFESSGNTIYF
TGTGCCAGCAGCCAAACCCGATTCGAGAGCTCTGGAAACACCATATATTTT
>TRBD2|-|TRBV3-1/TRBV3-2|TRBJ2-5|16
CASSQRTSGRKETQYF
TGTGCCAGCAGCCAAAGAACTAGCGGGAGGAAGGAGACCCAGTACTTC
>-|-|TRBV5-1|TRBJ2-5|14
CASSLVTDQETQYF
TGCGCCAGCAGCTTGGTAACAGACCAAGAGACCCAGTACTTC
>-|-|TRBV10-3|TRBJ1-1|14
CAIKPGALNTEAFF
TGTGCCATCAAACCAGGGGCGCTGAACACTGAAGCTTTCTTT
>-|few|TRBV2|TRBJ2-2|12
CASPPASGELFF
TGTGCCAGTCCCCCAGCGTCCGGGGAGCTGTTTTTT
>-|-|TRBV9|TRBJ1-5|14
CASSADSSNQPQHF
TGTGCCAGCAGCGCGGACAGTAGCAATCAGCCCCAGCATTTT
>TRBD2|-|TRBV5-4|TRBJ2-5|14
CASRPKRGKETQYF
TGTGCCAGCAGACCGAAGCGGGGGAAAGAGACCCAGTACTTC
>TRBD1|-|TRBV5-1|TRBJ2-6|15
CASTGGRSGANVLTF
TGCGCCAGCACAGGGGGTCGGTCTGGGGCCAACGTCCTGACTTTC
>-|-|TRBV4-3|TRBJ2-2|15
CASSREGANTGELFF
TGCGCCAGCAGCCGGGAGGGGGCGAACACCGGGGAGCTGTTTTTT
>TRBD1|-|TRBV3-1/TRBV3-2|TRBJ1-2|16
CASSWGQGSLPYGYTF
TGTGCCAGCAGCTGGGGACAGGGATCCTTACCTTATGGCTACACCTTC
>-|-|TRBV11-2|TRBJ2-7|16
CASSLGRGGTSYEQYF
TGTGCCAGCAGCTTAGGTAGGGGGGGGACTTCCTACGAGCAGTACTTC
>-|few|TRBV5-1|TRBJ1-1|14
CASSLLGGNTEAFF
TGCGCCAGCAGCTTGTTAGGGGGGAACACTGAAGCTTTCTTT
>TRBD1|few|TRBV4-2|TRBJ2-5|13
CASGTGGAKTQYF
TGTGCCAGCGGCACAGGGGGCGCAAAGACCCAGTACTTC
>TRBD2|few|TRBV4-1|TRBJ2-7|15
CASGRTSGRAGEQYF
TGCGCCAGCGGGCGGACTAGCGGGAGGGCAGGGGAGCAGTACTTC
>TRBD1|-|TRBV18|TRBJ2-7|14
CASSPRDRGDEQYF
TGTGCCAGCTCACCGCGGGACAGGGGTGACGAGCAGTACTTC
>-|-|TRBV18|TRBJ1-3|15
CASSPSSGFGNTIYF
TGTGCCAGCTCACCCAGTTCGGGGTTTGGAAACACCATATATTTT
>TRBD2|-|TRBV11-2|TRBJ2-3|15
CASSLGLAGADTQYF
TGTGCCAGCAGCTTAGGGCTAGCGGGAGCCGATACGCAGTATTTT
>TRBD2|-|TRBV24-1|TRBJ2-1|17
CATSDVTASGAYNEQFF
TGTGCCACCAGTGATGTAACGGCTAGCGGGGCATACAATGAGCAGTTCTTC
>TRBD1|-|TRBV7-2|TRBJ1-2|16
CASSPGQGPLTYGYTF
TGTGCCAGCAGCCCGGGACAGGGCCCATTGACTTATGGCTACACCTTC
>TRBD1|-|TRBV14|TRBJ1-2|14
CASRPTGVPGGYTF
TGTGCCAGCAGACCGACAGGGGTTCCAGGTGGCTACACCTTC
>TRBD2|-|TRBV9|TRBJ2-7|16
CASSVRNLAGVSEQYF
TGTGCCAGCAGCGTTCGAAATCTAGCGGGAGTCTCCGAGCAGTACTTC
>-|-|TRBV18|TRBJ1-3|15
CASSPSQMRGNTIYF
TGTGCCAGCTCACCGTCCCAGATGCGGGGAAACACCATATATTTT
>-|-|TRBV18|TRBJ2-5|15
CASSSVGVNQETQYF
TGTGCCAGCTCATCAGTAGGGGTTAACCAAGAGACCCAGTACTTC
>-|-|TRBV6-5|TRBJ2-2|15
CASSSGQGLTGELFF
TGTGCCAGCAGTTCGGGGCAGGGGCTAACCGGGGAGCTGTTTTTT
>-|-|TRBV3-1/TRBV3-2|TRBJ2-7|14
CASSLRHSSYEQYF
TGTGCCAGCAGCCTAAGGCACAGCTCCTACGAGCAGTACTTC
>-|many|TRBV28|TRBJ1-2|14
CASSLVGLHYGYTF
TGTGCCAGCAGTTTAGTGGGGCTACACTATGGCTACACCTTC
>-|-|TRBV7-2|TRBJ2-3|14
CASSGWGDTDTQYF
TGTGCCAGCAGCGGGTGGGGGGACACAGATACGCAGTATTTT
>TRBD1|-|TRBV11-1|TRBJ2-7|14
CASSLTGNRNEQYF
TGTGCCAGCAGCCTGACAGGGAATAGGAACGAGCAGTACTTC
>-|-|TRBV7-8|TRBJ1-6|16
CASSPEAVAYNSPLHF
TGTGCCAGCAGCCCCGAGGCGGTGGCCTATAATTCACCCCTCCACTTT
>-|-|TRBV3-1/TRBV3-2|TRBJ2-7|14
CASSQWRQRYEQYF
TGTGCCAGCAGCCAATGGAGGCAGCGCTACGAGCAGTACTTC
>TRBD1|-|TRBV19|TRBJ1-3|16
CASSSDRGASGNTIYF
TGTGCCAGTAGTTCCGACAGGGGAGCCTCTGGAAACACCATATATTTT
>-|-|TRBV4-3|TRBJ2-4|13
CASSQETKNIQYF
TGCGCCAGCAGCCAGGAGACCAAAAACATTCAGTACTTC
>-|-|TRBV7-3|TRBJ2-1|15
CASSLDQGSYNEQFF
TGTGCCAGCAGCTTAGATCAGGGTTCCTACAATGAGCAGTTCTTC
>TRBD1|-|TRBV9|TRBJ2-1|14
CASSSGQGSAEQFF
TGTGCCAGCAGCTCGGGACAGGGGAGTGCGGAGCAGTTCTTC
>-|few|TRBV5-8|TRBJ2-3|13
CASTRRGTDTQYF
TGTGCCAGCACGCGGCGGGGCACAGATACGCAGTATTTT
>-|-|TRBV10-2|TRBJ2-7|12
CATRQSSYEQYF
TGCGCCACCCGACAGTCCTCCTACGAGCAGTACTTC
>-|once|TRBV29-1|TRBJ2-3|13
CSVEGAGGDTQYF
TGCAGCGTTGAGGGGGCAGGGGGGGATACGCAGTATTTT
>TRBD2|-|TRBV27|TRBJ2-2|18
CASSTRLAGGMGTGELFF
TGTGCCAGCAGTACCCGACTAGCGGGAGGTATGGGCACCGGGGAGCTGTTTTTT
>TRBD1|-|TRBV18|TRBJ2-2|16
CASSPRRGQVTGELFF
TGTGCCAGCTCACCACGCAGGGGGCAAGTCACCGGGGAGCTGTTTTTT
>-|-|TRBV24-1|TRBJ1-1|17
CATSDGGPGQGILKAFF
TGTGCCACCAGTGATGGGGGTCCGGGACAAGGAATATTAAAAGCTTTCTTT
>-|-|TRBV5-5|TRBJ2-3|15
CASSFNRVSTDTQYF
TGTGCCAGCAGCTTTAACAGGGTTTCCACAGATACGCAGTATTTT
>-|-|TRBV19|TRBJ1-1|17
CASTNPGGGFGNTEAFF
TGTGCCAGTACTAACCCCGGGGGGGGGTTTGGGAACACTGAAGCTTTCTTT
>-|-|TRBV27|TRBJ2-7|14
CASSLIGKGYEQYF
TGTGCCAGCTCACTTATAGGGAAGGGGTACGAGCAGTACTTC
>TRBD2|-|TRBV11-2|TRBJ2-7|16
CASSSGTSGRIYEQYF
TGTGCCAGCAGTTCCGGGACTAGCGGGAGGATCTACGAGCAGTACTTC
>-|-|TRBV18|TRBJ2-7|12
CASSQGVYEQYF
TGTGCCAGCTCCCAGGGTGTCTACGAGCAGTACTTC
>-|-|TRBV5-6|TRBJ2-1|15
CASSYRGSSYNEQFF
TGTGCCAGCAGCTATAGAGGGTCCTCCTACAATGAGCAGTTCTTC
>TRBD1|-|TRBV7-6|TRBJ2-1|16
CASSLDGTGIYNEQFF
TGTGCCAGCAGCTTAGATGGGACAGGGATATACAATGAGCAGTTCTTC
>TRBD1|-|TRBV3-1/TRBV3-2|TRBJ2-2|18
CASNHNPGTGANTGELFF
TGTGCCAGCAACCATAACCCCGGGACAGGTGCGAACACCGGGGAGCTGTTTTTT
>TRBD1|-|TRBV5-4|TRBJ1-6|18
CASRRGTGSSSYNSPLHF
TGTGCCAGCCGCCGAGGGACAGGCTCGAGCTCCTATAATTCACCCCTCCACTTT
>TRBD1|-|TRBV7-2|TRBJ1-5|17
CASSFTGGDLSNQPQHF
TGTGCCAGCAGCTTCACAGGGGGCGATTTGAGCAATCAGCCCCAGCATTTT
>-|-|TRBV27|TRBJ2-2|14
CASSLARGTGELFF
TGTGCCAGCAGTTTAGCCAGGGGCACCGGGGAGCTGTTTTTT